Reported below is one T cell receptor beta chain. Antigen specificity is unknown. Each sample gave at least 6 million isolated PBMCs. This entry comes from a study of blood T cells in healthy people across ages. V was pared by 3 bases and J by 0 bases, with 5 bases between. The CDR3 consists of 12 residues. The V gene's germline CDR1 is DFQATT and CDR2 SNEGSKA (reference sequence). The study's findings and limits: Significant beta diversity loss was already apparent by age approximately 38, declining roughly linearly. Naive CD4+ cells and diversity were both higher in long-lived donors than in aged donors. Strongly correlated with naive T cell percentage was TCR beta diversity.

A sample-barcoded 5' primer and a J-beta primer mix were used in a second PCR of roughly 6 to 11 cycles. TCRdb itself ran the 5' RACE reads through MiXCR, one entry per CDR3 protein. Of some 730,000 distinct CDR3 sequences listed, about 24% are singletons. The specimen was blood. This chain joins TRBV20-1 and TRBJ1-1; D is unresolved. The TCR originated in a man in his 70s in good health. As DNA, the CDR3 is TGCAGTGCTAGGACTGTGAACACTGAAGCTTTCTTT. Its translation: CSARTVNTEAFF.